This is a list of T cell receptor beta chains from one sample in a study of T cells in Graves' hyperthyroidism and ophthalmopathy. From the multiplex PCR reads, TCRdb called clonotypes with MiXCR, one entry per CDR3 protein. This sample yields some 760,000 distinct CDR3 sequences, of which 11% to 15% are seen a single time; about a tenth belongs to the top ten. Sequencing was done on a sample of blood. These receptors originate from a woman aged 18-29 years with Graves' hyperthyroidism. Each CDR3 is given with its conserved first and last residue. Each record gives: V gene, J gene, D gene, clone size, CDR3 protein, CDR3 DNA. D genes are given only for firm matches. Rows may omit the clone size; those that give it use once, few, many or a size class.

TRBV20-1	TRBJ1-5	-	-	CSASDANSNQPQHF	TGCAGTGCCTCGGACGCAAATAGCAATCAGCCCCAGCATTTT
TRBV5-1	TRBJ2-1	-	few	CASSLAYARQGTYNEQFF	TGCGCCAGCAGCTTGGCCTACGCCCGGCAGGGCACCTACAATGAGCAGTTCTTC
TRBV7-9	TRBJ2-4	TRBD1	-	CAGSRTGTAIENIQYF	TGTGCCGGCAGCCGAACCGGGACAGCTATCGAAAACATTCAGTACTTC
TRBV2	TRBJ2-2	-	-	CASSVQAGELFF	TGTGCCAGCAGTGTGCAAGCCGGGGAGCTGTTTTTT
TRBV7-9	TRBJ1-6	-	many	CASSLSSGTYSPLHF	TGTGCCAGCAGCTTAAGTTCGGGGACCTATTCACCCCTCCACTTT
TRBV19	TRBJ2-2	-	few	CASGGPGESTGELFF	TGTGCCAGTGGTGGTCCGGGAGAGAGCACCGGGGAGCTGTTTTTT
TRBV20-1	TRBJ2-7	-	many	CSASGAAADYEQYF	TGCAGTGCTAGTGGGGCCGCTGCGGACTACGAGCAGTACTTC
TRBV5-1	TRBJ2-7	-	many	CASSYGGEQGIVHEQYF	TGCGCCAGCAGCTATGGGGGCGAGCAGGGTATCGTCCACGAGCAGTACTTC
TRBV7-2	TRBJ2-7	-	many	CASSLAVLGSWYEQYF	TGTGCCAGCAGCTTAGCGGTTTTAGGGTCGTGGTACGAGCAGTACTTC
TRBV20-1	TRBJ1-2	TRBD1	few	CSARAGGQGHGYTF	TGCAGTGCGCGCGCCGGTGGACAGGGACATGGCTACACCTTC
TRBV7-6	TRBJ1-1	-	-	CASSSTGGLTEAFF	TGTGCCAGCAGCTCAACTGGGGGGCTCACTGAAGCTTTCTTT
TRBV5-1	TRBJ1-6	-	few	CASSLDFYNSPLHF	TGCGCCAGCAGCTTGGACTTCTATAATTCACCCCTCCACTTT
TRBV20-1	TRBJ1-5	TRBD1	few	CSARQGTSNQPQHF	TGCAGTGCCAGACAGGGGACTAGCAATCAGCCCCAGCATTTT
TRBV7-9	TRBJ2-7	-	few	CASSFLSATEQYF	TGTGCCAGCAGCTTCCTCTCGGCCACCGAGCAGTACTTC
TRBV7-2	TRBJ1-2	TRBD1	few	CASSLVGTGRFGYTF	TGTGCCAGCAGCTTAGTAGGGACAGGCCGTTTCGGCTACACCTTC
TRBV15	TRBJ2-5	-	few	CATSRDSGQSGIQYF	TGTGCCACCAGCAGAGATAGCGGACAATCAGGGATCCAGTACTTC
TRBV13	TRBJ1-1	TRBD1	-	CASSLGDRLSATEAFF	TGTGCCAGCAGCTTAGGGGACAGGCTATCGGCCACTGAAGCTTTCTTT
TRBV12-3/TRBV12-4	TRBJ2-3	-	few	CASTDGQLTGDTQYF	TGTGCCAGCACCGATGGACAGCTAACTGGAGATACGCAGTATTTT
TRBV7-6	TRBJ2-1	TRBD2	few	CASSLRITSGRVTYNEQFF	TGTGCCAGCAGCCTCCGTATCACTAGCGGGAGGGTGACCTACAATGAGCAGTTCTTC
TRBV27	TRBJ2-1	-	many	CASSIQTGSTYNEQFF	TGTGCCAGCAGCATTCAGACAGGATCAACCTACAATGAGCAGTTCTTC
TRBV4-2	TRBJ2-7	-	many	CASSHFWPTSSYEQYF	TGTGCCAGCAGCCATTTTTGGCCGACTAGCTCCTACGAGCAGTACTTC
TRBV6-1	TRBJ1-4	-	many	CASTYRTRYEKLFF	TGTGCCAGCACCTACCGGACACGGTATGAAAAACTGTTTTTT
TRBV6-1	TRBJ2-1	-	-	CVIEPPGDRSSGRINEQFF	TGTGTCATCGAGCCCCCGGGGGACAGATCCAGCGGGAGAATAAATGAGCAGTTCTTC
TRBV11-2	TRBJ2-7	TRBD2	many	CASSLVAGGPYEQYF	TGTGCCAGCAGCCTAGTAGCGGGAGGGCCCTACGAGCAGTACTTC
TRBV28	TRBJ2-1	-	many	CASSLLTPFGNEQFF	TGTGCCAGCAGTTTATTAACCCCCTTCGGAAATGAGCAGTTCTTC
TRBV11-2	TRBJ2-1	-	many	CASSLPAGYNEQFF	TGTGCCAGCAGCTTACCGGCGGGGTACAATGAGCAGTTCTTC
TRBV7-2	TRBJ2-2	-	many	CASSPDRADTGELFF	TGTGCCAGCAGCCCGGACCGGGCGGACACCGGGGAGCTGTTTTTT
TRBV6-2/TRBV6-3	TRBJ2-1	TRBD2	many	CASTPGTSGSHEQFF	TGTGCCAGCACCCCCGGGACTAGCGGGAGTCATGAGCAGTTCTTC
TRBV28	TRBJ2-7	-	many	CASTEAGEGFYEQYF	TGTGCCAGCACTGAAGCGGGCGAGGGGTTCTACGAGCAGTACTTC
TRBV7-9	TRBJ2-1	-	many	CASSSVSGEIDEQFF	TGTGCCAGCAGCTCAGTATCAGGGGAAATCGATGAGCAGTTCTTC
TRBV20-1	TRBJ1-1	-	many	CSATGLDAGGGNTEAFF	TGCAGTGCCACTGGCCTGGACGCGGGGGGAGGGAACACTGAAGCTTTCTTT
TRBV30	TRBJ1-5	TRBD1	many	CAWDRGSNQPQHF	TGTGCCTGGGACAGGGGAAGCAATCAGCCCCAGCATTTT
TRBV15	TRBJ2-5	-	few	CATSSEETQYF	TGTGCCACCAGCAGCGAAGAGACCCAGTACTTC
TRBV12-3/TRBV12-4	TRBJ2-2	-	many	CASSPTVGARSTGELFF	TGTGCCAGCAGCCCTACTGTGGGGGCGCGTAGCACCGGGGAGCTGTTTTTT
TRBV6-6	TRBJ2-7	-	-	CASSYSTGPVYEQYF	TGTGCCAGCAGTTACTCCACAGGCCCTGTTTACGAGCAGTACTTC
TRBV11-2	TRBJ2-1	TRBD2	many	CASRPLAGVRYNEQFF	TGTGCCAGCAGGCCACTAGCGGGAGTACGCTACAATGAGCAGTTCTTC
TRBV4-1	TRBJ2-7	TRBD2	-	CASSQGLIRGLVAEQYF	TGCGCCAGCAGCCAAGGTTTAATTCGGGGACTAGTAGCCGAGCAGTACTTC
TRBV20-1	TRBJ1-4	-	few	CSARKRGWEKLFF	TGCAGTGCTAGAAAGAGGGGCTGGGAAAAACTGTTTTTT
TRBV15	TRBJ1-2	-	many	CATSRDAGLNYGYTF	TGTGCCACCAGCAGGGACGCAGGTCTTAACTATGGCTACACCTTC
TRBV4-1	TRBJ1-5	-	-	CASSQDQPYSNQPQHF	TGCGCCAGCAGCCAAGACCAGCCATATAGCAATCAGCCCCAGCATTTT
TRBV7-9	TRBJ1-3	-	few	CASAGQGTSSGNTIYF	TGTGCCAGCGCGGGGCAGGGAACCTCCTCTGGAAACACCATATATTTT